This T cell receptor (beta chain) was captured by sequencing in a study of CD8+ T cells in alopecia areata. Study as a whole: Treatment ran 6 to 18 months, with 6 months of follow-up afterward. Scoring treated patients' severity relied on the percentage of scalp area affected.

Study-wide points: Many of the expanded lesional clones endured in scalp and blood while on tofacitinib. Only a single nonresponder existed, so baseline CD8+ expansion links stay unclear.

The treatment denotes: oral pan-JAK inhibitor, 5-10 mg twice daily. RNA, once extracted, was reverse transcribed into cDNA for use as the sequencing template. TCRdb's copy holds only in-frame clones and misses some; the assay was immunoSEQ multiplex PCR. The data show 150,000 to 200,000 clones, 45% to 60% seen once. With regard to this clone: Its specificity is unknown.

The ends lost 1 base at V and 5 bases at J; junction bases unmatched: 3. In germline, CDR1 is PRHDT, CDR2 FYEKMQ (reference sequence). The CDR3 spans 15 residues. The chain carries TRBV13 and TRBJ2-3; 10 bases fit TRBD2. This sequence originates from a human donor with alopecia areata. The sequencing used CD8+ T cells sorted from blood, collected around week 53, from a patient treated with tofacitinib. This CDR3 is CASSLAAGGVDTQYF. CDR3 DNA: TGTGCCAGCAGCTTAGCAGCGGGGGGGGTAGATACGCAGTATTTT.